The T cell receptor (beta chain) under discussion was sequenced for a study of blood T cell repertoires in COVID-19. Study as a whole: The analysed material was cDNA or gDNA that came from T cells, B-cell-depleted T cells, or PBMCs.

Sequencing was performed with immunoSEQ multiplex PCR; in TCRdb, only in-frame clones are kept and a portion is missing. The sample yields about 27,000 clones, approximately 80% seen once. This CDR3 is built from 15 residues. The trim removed 8 bases at V and 3 bases at J, leaving 9 bases unmatched. Germline V gene lookup returns CDR1 SGHTA and CDR2 FQGNSA. The sequence was collected from a man aged 65 to 79 with active COVID-19. The sequencing sample was made of peripheral blood. V usage is TRBV7-2 and J usage is TRBJ1-5; 8 bases line up with TRBD1. This CDR3 is CASSRRTGTNQPQHF. CDR3 sequence (DNA): TGTGCCAGCTCCAGGCGGACAGGGACCAATCAGCCCCAGCATTTT.